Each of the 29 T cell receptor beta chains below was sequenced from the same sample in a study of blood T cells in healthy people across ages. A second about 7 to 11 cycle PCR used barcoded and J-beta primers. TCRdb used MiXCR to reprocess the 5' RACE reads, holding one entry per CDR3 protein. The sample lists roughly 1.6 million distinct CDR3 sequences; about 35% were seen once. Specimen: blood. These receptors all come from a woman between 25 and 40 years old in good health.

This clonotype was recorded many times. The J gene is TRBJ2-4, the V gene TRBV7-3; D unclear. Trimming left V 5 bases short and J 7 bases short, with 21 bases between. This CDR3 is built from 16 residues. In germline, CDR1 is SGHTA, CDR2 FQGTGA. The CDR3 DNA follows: TGTGCCAGCAGCCCCTCGGTGATACGGCCTCTCAACATTCAGTACTTC. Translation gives CASSPSVIRPLNIQYF.

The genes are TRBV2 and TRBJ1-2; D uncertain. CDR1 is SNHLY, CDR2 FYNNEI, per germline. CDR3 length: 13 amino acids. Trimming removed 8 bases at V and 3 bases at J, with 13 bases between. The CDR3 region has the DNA TGTGCCAGCCTTGAAAATCGGGACTATGGCTACACCTTC. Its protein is CASLENRDYGYTF.

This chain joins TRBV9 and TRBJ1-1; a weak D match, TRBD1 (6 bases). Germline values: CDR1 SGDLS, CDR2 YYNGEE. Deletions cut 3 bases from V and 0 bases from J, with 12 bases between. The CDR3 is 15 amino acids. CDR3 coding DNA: TGTGCCAGCAGCGCGACAGGAACCATGAACACTGAAGCTTTCTTT. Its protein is CASSATGTMNTEAFF.

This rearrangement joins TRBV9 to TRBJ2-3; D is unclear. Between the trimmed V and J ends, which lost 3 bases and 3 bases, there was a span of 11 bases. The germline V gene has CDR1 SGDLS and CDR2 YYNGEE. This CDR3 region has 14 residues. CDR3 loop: CASSAGTLTDTQYF. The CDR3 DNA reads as TGTGCCAGCAGCGCCGGAACCCTGACAGATACGCAGTATTTT.

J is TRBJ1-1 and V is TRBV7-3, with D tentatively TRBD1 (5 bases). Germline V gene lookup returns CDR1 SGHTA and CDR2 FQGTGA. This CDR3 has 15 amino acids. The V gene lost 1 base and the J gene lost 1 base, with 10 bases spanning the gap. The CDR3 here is CASSLRDLGNTEAFF. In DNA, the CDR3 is TGTGCCAGCAGCTTAAGGGACTTGGGGAACACTGAAGCTTTCTTT.

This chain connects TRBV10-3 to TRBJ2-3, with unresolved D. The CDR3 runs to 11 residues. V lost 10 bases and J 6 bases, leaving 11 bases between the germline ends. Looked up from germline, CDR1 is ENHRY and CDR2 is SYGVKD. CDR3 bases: TGTGCCACCTCCCTTGCTGATACGCAGTATTTT. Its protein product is CATSLADTQYF.

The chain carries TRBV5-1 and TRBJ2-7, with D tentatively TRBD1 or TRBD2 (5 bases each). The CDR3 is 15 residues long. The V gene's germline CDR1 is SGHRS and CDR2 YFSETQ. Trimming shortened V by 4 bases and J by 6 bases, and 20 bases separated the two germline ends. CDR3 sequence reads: CASSIVGEWGREQYF. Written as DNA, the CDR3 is TGCGCCAGCAGCATCGTGGGAGAATGGGGCCGCGAGCAGTACTTC. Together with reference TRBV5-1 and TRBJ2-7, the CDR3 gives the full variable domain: KAGVTQTPRYLIKTRGQQVTLSCSPISGHRSVSWYQQTPGQGLQFLFEYFSETQRNKGNFPGRFSGRQFSNSRSEMNVSTLELGDSALYLCASSIVGEWGREQYFGPGTRLTVT.

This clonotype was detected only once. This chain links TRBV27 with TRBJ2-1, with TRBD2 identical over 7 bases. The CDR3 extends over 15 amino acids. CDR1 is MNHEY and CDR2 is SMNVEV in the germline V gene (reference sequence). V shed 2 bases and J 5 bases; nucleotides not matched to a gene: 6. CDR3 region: CASSLLAAANNEQFF. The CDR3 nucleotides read TGTGCCAGCAGTTTACTAGCGGCCGCTAACAATGAGCAGTTCTTC.

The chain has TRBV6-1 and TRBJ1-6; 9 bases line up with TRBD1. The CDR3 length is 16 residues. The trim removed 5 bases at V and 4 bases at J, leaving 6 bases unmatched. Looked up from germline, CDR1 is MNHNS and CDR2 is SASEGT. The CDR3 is CASSTPGTGYNSPLHF. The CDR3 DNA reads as TGTGCCAGCAGTACCCCCGGGACAGGGTATAATTCACCCCTCCACTTT.

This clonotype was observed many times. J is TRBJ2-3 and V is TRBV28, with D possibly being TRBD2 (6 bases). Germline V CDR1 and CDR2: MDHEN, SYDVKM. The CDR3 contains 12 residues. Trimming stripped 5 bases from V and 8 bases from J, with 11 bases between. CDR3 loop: CASSDPGLTQYF. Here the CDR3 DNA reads TGTGCCAGCAGTGACCCGGGACTTACGCAGTATTTT.

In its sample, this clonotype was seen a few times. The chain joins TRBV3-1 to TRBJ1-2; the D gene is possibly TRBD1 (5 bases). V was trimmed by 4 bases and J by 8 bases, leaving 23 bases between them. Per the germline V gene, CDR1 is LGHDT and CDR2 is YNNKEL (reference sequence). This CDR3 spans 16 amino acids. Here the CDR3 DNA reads TGTGCCAGCAGCCGAGGGAATACAGGCGTACGAGGGGGCTACACCTTC. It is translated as CASSRGNTGVRGGYTF.

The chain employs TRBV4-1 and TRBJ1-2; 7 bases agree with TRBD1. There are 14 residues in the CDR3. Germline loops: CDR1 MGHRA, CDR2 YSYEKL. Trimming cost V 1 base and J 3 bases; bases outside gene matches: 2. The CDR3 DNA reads TGCGCCAGCAGCCAAGGGACAGGTTACTATGGCTACACCTTC. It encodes CASSQGTGYYGYTF.

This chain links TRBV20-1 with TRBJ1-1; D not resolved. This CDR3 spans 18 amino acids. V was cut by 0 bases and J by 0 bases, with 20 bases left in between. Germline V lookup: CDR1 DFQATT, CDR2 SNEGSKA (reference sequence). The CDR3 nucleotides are TGCAGTGCTAGAGAGCGAGGCAGAGGGAGAGGGTTGAACACTGAAGCTTTCTTT. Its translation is CSARERGRGRGLNTEAFF.

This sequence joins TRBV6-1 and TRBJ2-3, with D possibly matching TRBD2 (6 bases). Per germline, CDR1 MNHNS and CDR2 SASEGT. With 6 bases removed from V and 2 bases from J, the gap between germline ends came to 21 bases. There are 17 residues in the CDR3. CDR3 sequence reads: CASSRTGGVYTTDTQYF. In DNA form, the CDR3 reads TGTGCCAGCAGCAGGACTGGCGGGGTATACACCACAGATACGCAGTATTTT.

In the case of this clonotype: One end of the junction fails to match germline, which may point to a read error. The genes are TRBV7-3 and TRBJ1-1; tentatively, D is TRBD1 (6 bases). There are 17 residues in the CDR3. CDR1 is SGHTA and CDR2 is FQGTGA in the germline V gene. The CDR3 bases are TGTGCCAGCAGCTTACGCGTCAAAACAGGGAAGAGCACTGAGGCTTTCTTT. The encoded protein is CASSLRVKTGKSTEAFF.

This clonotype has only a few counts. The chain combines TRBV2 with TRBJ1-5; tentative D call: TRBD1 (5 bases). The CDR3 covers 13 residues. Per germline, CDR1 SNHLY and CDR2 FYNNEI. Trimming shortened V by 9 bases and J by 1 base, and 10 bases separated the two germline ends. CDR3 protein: CASRRDSNQPQHF. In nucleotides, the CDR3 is TGTGCCAGTCGAAGGGACAGCAATCAGCCCCAGCATTTT.

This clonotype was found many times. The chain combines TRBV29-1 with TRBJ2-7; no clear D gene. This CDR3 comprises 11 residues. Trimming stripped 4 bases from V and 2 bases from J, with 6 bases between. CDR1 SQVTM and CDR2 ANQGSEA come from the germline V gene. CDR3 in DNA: TGCAGCGTTGTTTGGACCTACGAGCAGTACTTC. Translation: CSVVWTYEQYF.

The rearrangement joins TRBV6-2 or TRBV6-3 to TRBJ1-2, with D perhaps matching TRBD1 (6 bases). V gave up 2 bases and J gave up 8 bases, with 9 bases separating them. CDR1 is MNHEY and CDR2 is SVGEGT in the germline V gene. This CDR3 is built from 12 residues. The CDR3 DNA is TGTGCCAGCAGTTACCACAGGGAAGGCTACACCTTC. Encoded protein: CASSYHREGYTF.

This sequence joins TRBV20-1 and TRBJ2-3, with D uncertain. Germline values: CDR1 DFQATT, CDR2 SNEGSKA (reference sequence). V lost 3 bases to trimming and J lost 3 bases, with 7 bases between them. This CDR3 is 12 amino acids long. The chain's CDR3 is CSASLETDTQYF. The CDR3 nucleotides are TGCAGTGCTAGTTTAGAGACAGATACGCAGTATTTT.

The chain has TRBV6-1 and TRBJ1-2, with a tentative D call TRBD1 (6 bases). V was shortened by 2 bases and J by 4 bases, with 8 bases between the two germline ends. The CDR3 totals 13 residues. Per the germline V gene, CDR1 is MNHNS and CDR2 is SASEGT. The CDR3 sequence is CASSERTAYGYTF. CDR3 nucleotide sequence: TGTGCCAGCAGTGAAAGGACAGCCTATGGCTACACCTTC.

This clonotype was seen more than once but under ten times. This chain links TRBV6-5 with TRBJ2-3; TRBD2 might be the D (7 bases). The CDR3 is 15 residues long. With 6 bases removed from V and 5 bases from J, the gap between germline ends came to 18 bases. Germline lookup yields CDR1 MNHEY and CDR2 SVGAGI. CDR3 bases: TGTGCCAGCAGCCCCCTGGTAGGGGGGGAAGATACGCAGTATTTT. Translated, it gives CASSPLVGGEDTQYF.

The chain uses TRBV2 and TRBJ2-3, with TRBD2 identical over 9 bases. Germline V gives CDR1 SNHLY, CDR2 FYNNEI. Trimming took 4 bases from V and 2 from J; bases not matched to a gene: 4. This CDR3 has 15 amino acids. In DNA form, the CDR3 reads TGTGCCAGCAGTGCTTCTAGCGGGGCCACAGATACGCAGTATTTT. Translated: CASSASSGATDTQYF.

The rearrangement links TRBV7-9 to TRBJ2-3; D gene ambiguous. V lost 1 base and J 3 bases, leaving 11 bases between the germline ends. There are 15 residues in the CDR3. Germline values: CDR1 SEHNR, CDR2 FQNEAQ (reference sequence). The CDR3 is CASSLVGLETDTQYF. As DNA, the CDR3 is TGTGCCAGCAGCTTAGTAGGCTTAGAGACAGATACGCAGTATTTT. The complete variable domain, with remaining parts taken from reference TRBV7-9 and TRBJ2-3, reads DTGVSQNPRHKITKRGQNVTFRCDPISEHNRLYWYRQTLGQGPEFLTYFQNEAQLEKSRLLSDRFSAERPKGSFSTLEIQRTEQGDSAMYLCASSLVGLETDTQYFGPGTRLTVL.

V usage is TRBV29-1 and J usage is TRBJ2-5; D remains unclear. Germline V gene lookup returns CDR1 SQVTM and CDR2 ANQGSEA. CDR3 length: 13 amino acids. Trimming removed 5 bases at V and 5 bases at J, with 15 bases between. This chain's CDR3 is CSVPTASRETQYF. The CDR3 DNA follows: TGCAGCGTTCCGACCGCGTCCAGGGAGACCCAGTACTTC.

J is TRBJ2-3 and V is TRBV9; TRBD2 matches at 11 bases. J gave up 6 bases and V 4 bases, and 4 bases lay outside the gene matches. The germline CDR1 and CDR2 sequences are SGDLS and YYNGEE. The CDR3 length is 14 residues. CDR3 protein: CASSISGGGDTQYF. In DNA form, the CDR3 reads TGTGCCAGCAGCATTAGCGGGGGGGGCGATACGCAGTATTTT.

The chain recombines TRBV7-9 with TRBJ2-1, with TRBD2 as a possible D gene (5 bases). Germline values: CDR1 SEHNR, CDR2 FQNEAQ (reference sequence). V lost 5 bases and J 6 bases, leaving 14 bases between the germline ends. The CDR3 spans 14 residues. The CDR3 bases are TGTGCCAGCAGCCCATTTTTGAGCGGCAATGAGCAGTTCTTC. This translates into CASSPFLSGNEQFF.

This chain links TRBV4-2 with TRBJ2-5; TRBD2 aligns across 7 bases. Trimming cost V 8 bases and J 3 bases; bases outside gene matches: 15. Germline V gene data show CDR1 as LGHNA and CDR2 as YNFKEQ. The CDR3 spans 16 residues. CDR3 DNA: TGTGCCAGCCAAGGTGGGAGGGAGGGCCTTGAAGAGACCCAGTACTTC. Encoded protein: CASQGGREGLEETQYF.

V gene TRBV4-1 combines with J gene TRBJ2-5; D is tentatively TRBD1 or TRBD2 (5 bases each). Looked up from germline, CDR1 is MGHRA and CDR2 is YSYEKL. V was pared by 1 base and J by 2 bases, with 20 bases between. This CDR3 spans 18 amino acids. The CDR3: CASSQAPPGSVAQETQYF. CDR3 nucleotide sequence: TGCGCCAGCAGCCAAGCTCCACCAGGGAGCGTGGCACAAGAGACCCAGTACTTC.

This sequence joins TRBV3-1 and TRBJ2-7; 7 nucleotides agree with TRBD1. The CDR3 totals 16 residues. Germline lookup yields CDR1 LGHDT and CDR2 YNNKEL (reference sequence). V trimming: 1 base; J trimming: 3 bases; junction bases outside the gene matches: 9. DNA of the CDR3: TGTGCCAGCAGCCAAGGGGAAAGGACAGGTCTCTACGAGCAGTACTTC. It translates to CASSQGERTGLYEQYF.